This TCR beta chain was observed in a study of T cells in Graves' hyperthyroidism and ophthalmopathy. CDR1 and CDR2 from the germline V gene are MNHEY and SVGEGT. CDR3 size: 17 residues. J was trimmed by 5 bases and V by 0 bases; bases with no gene match: 6. From RNA transcripts, TCR beta CDR3 regions were amplified. First-round RT-PCR with HTBI primers amplified the TCR CDR3 region. TCRdb reprocessed the multiplex PCR reads with MiXCR, giving one entry per CDR3 protein. Of about 300,000 distinct CDR3 sequences listed, 15% to 20% are singletons. Patients affected by ophthalmopathy presented a Clinical Activity Score of at least 3, a NOSPECS grade of at least 4, and disease duration below 3 months. Uncontrolled infection, other autoimmune disease, pregnancy and lactation each barred patients from inclusion.

The sequenced sample consisted of blood. The receptor was isolated from a man over 45 with Graves' ophthalmopathy. The chain couples TRBV6-2 or TRBV6-3 to TRBJ2-2; 10 bases map to TRBD1. CDR3 in DNA: TGTGCCAGCAGTTACTCAGCCGGGACAGGGGAGACCGGGGAGCTGTTTTTT. It specifies CASSYSAGTGETGELFF.